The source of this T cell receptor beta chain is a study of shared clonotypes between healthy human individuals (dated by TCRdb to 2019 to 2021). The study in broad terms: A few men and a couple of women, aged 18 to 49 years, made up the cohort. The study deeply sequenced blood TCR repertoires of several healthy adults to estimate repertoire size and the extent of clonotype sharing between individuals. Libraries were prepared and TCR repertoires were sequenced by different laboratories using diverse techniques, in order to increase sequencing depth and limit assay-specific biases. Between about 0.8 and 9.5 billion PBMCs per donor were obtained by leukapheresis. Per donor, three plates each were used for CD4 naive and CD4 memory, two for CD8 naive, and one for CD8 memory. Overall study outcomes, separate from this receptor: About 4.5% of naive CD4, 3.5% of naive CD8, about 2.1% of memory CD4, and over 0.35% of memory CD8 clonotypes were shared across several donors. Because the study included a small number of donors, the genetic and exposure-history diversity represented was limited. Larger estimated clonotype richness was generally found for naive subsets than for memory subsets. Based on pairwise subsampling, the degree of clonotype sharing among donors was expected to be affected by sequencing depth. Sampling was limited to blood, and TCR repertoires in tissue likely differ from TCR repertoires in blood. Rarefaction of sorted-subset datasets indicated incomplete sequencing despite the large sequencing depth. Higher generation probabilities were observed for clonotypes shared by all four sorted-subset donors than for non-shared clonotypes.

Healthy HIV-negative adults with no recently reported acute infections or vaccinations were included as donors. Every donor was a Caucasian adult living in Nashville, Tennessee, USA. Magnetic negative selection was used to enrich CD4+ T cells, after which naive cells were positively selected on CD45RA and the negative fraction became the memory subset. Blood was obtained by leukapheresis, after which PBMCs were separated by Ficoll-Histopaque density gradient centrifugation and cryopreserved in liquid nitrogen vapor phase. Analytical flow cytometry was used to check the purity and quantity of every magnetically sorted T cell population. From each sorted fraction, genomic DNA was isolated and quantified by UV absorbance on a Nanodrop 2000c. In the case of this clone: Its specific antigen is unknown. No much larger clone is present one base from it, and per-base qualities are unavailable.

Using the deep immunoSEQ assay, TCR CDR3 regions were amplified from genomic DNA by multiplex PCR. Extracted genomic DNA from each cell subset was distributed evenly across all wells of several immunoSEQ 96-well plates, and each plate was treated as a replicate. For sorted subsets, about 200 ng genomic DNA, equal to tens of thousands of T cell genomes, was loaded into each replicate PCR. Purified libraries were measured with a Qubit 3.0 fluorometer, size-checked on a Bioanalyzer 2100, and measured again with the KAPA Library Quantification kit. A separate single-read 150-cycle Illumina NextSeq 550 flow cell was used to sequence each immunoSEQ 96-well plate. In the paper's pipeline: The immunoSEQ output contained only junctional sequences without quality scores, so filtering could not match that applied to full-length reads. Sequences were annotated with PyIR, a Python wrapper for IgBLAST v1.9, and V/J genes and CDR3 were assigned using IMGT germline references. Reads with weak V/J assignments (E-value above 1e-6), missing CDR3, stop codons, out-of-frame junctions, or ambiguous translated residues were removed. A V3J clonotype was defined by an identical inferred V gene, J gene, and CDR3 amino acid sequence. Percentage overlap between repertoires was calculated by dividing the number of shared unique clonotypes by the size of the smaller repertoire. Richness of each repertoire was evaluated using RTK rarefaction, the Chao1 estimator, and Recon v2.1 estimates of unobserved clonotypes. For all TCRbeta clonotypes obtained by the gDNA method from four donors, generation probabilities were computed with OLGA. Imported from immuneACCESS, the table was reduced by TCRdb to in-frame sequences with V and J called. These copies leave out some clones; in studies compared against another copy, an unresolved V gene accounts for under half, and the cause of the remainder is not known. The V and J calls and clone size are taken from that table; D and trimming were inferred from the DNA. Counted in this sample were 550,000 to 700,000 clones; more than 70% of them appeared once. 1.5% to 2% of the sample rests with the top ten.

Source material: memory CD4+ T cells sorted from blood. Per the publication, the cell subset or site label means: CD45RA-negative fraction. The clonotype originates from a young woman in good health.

Here the CDR3 is given as CASSTPRTGNEKLFF. The DNA is as follows: TGTGCCAGCAGTACACCCCGGACAGGGAATGAAAAACTGTTTTTT. The V and J segments used are TRBV28 and TRBJ1-4, with 8 central nucleotides matching TRBD1. Based on the germline V gene, the CDR1 and CDR2 sequences are MDHEN and SYDVKM. Trimmed from V: 5 bases; trimmed from J: 5 bases; junction bases lacking a gene match: 7. The CDR3 runs 15 residues from the cysteine to the phenylalanine. This entry keeps only the CDR3 DNA: 45 bases, framed from base 1.